Listed here are 3 T cell receptor beta chains from one sample, sequenced in a study of metastatic and nonmetastatic thyroid tumors. TCRdb ran MiXCR on the PCR reads. Here the sample spans 24,000 or so clones, about 13% being singletons. No patient received treatment before thyroid surgery. The sequencing input was blood. These receptors came from a female donor with papillary thyroid cancer or a benign thyroid nodule (not recorded which). Some clones in this sample may be carry-over from other donors' samples.

This clone was seen repeatedly, ten times or more. The chain joins TRBV20-1 to TRBJ1-6; D is possibly TRBD1 (5 bases). The CDR3 spans 15 residues. The ends were cut back, 3 bases at V and 11 bases at J, with 20 bases in the middle. The germline gives CDR1 DFQATT, CDR2 SNEGSKA (reference sequence). CDR3 nucleotide sequence: TGCAGTGCTAGTGGGGGGGACCGGGATTGGCCACCCCTCCACTTT. As protein: CSASGGDRDWPPLHF.

This rearrangement joins TRBV6-5 to TRBJ1-1, with TRBD1 matching 9 bases. Trimming cost V 6 bases and J 0 bases; bases outside gene matches: 14. CDR1 is MNHEY, CDR2 SVGAGI, per germline. The CDR3 runs to 18 residues. In DNA, the CDR3 is TGTGCCAGCAGGTCTCGAGGGACAGGGCTGTGGATGAACACTGAAGCTTTCTTT. It specifies CASRSRGTGLWMNTEAFF.

Ten or more counts support this clone. The rearrangement links TRBV7-8 to TRBJ1-4; no definite D call. The V gene's germline CDR1 is SGHVS and CDR2 FQNEAQ. V lost 1 base to trimming and J lost 0 bases, with 6 bases between them. This CDR3 has 15 amino acids. CDR3 amino acids: CASSLVDATNEKLFF. As DNA, the CDR3 is TGTGCCAGCAGCTTAGTGGATGCAACTAATGAAAAACTGTTTTTT. Using reference TRBV7-8 and TRBJ1-4 for the parts outside the CDR3, the full variable domain is GAGVSQSPRYKVAKRGQDVALRCDPISGHVSLFWYQQALGQGPEFLTYFQNEAQLDKSGLPSDRFFAERPEGSVSTLKIQRTQQEDSAVYLCASSLVDATNEKLFFGSGTQLSVL.